This T cell receptor (beta chain) was sequenced during a study of radiotherapy plus CTLA-4 blockade in lung cancer. Regarding the study as a whole: Following radiotherapy plus ipilimumab, tumor-derived TCR clones expanded in the blood. In blood, early T cell clone dynamics reportedly predicted response best, together with interferon-beta.

Patients had chemo-refractory metastatic non-small-cell lung cancer and received focal radiation plus CTLA-4 blockade that used ipilimumab. Per germline, CDR1 SGHDT and CDR2 YYEEEE. The CDR3 loop spans 14 amino acids. The trim removed 0 bases at V and 9 bases at J, leaving 6 bases unmatched. Sequenced by immunoSEQ multiplex PCR; TCRdb stores in-frame clones only, minus some. The repertoire holds some 110,000 clones, with 81% as singletons. With regard to this clone: Its antigen remains unknown.

The V and J genes are TRBV5-6 and TRBJ2-4; 7 bases are shared with TRBD1. Sequenced material: peripheral blood, taken from a patient treated with radiotherapy plus ipilimumab. This receptor was taken from a human donor with non-small cell lung cancer that progressed on radiotherapy plus ipilimumab. Some clones in this sample may be carry-over from other donors' samples. CDR3 region: CASSLANRGGIQYF. CDR3 DNA: TGTGCCAGCAGCTTGGCCAACAGGGGCGGCATTCAGTACTTC.